This T cell receptor beta chain was identified during a study of T cell responses to AZD1222 COVID-19 vaccine. Germline V gene data show CDR1 as MNHEY and CDR2 as SMNVEV (reference sequence). V was pared by 3 bases and J by 6 bases, with 5 bases of the junction left unmatched. The CDR3 has 15 amino acids. The protocol was immunoSEQ multiplex PCR, while the TCRdb copy is restricted to in-frame clones and leaves out a portion. The table has more than 80,000 clones, roughly 85% seen once. The rearrangement links TRBV27 to TRBJ1-5, with 10 bases that match TRBD1. The receptor comes from an adult who received the AZD1222 COVID-19 vaccine. This material consisted of peripheral blood, taken 28 days after the second AZD1222 dose. CDR3 in amino acids: CASSFRDRGIQPQHF. CDR3 nucleotides: TGTGCCAGCAGTTTTCGGGACAGGGGAATTCAGCCCCAGCATTTT.